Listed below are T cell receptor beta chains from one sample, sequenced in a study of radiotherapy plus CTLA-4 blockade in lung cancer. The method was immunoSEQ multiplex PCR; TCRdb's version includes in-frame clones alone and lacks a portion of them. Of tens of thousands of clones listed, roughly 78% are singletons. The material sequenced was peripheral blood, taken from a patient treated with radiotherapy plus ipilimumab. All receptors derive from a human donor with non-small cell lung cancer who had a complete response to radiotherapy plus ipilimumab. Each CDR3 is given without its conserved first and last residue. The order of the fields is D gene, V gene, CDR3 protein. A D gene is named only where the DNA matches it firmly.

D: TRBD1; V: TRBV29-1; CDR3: TSRGAGGEGEAF
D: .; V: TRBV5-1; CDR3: ASSRQGQGTDTQY
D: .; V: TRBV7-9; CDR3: ASSLSEPDNTQY
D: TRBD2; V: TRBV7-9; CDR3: ASSNSGRPNTGELF
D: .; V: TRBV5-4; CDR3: ASSLGPPRRNQPQH
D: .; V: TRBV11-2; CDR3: ASSFSGISGNTIY
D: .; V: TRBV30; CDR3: AWSVRQRYEQY
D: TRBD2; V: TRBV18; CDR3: ASSSTHSGGLYSYEQY
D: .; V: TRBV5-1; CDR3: ASSLSTGLGNEQF
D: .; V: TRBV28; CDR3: ASSSDYGYT
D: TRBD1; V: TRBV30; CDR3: AWSAGWTGTDSNYGYT
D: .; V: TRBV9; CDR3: ASSGETQY
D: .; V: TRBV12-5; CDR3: ASGFNYYEQY
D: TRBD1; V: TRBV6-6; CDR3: ASSVQGSGYGYT
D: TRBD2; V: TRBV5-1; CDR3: ASSGASGGDTYNEQF
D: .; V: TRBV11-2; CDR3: ASRLNSADTQY
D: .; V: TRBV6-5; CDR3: ASSYSNSANYGYT
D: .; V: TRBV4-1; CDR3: ASSQVRGPQPQH
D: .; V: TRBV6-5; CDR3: ASKRVGSYNEQF
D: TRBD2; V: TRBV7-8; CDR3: ASSSLFGEGPRGETQY
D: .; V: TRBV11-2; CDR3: ASSLDAEGNGYT
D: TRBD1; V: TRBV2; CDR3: ASSSDRDSYEQY
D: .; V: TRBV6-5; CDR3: ASSGTQH
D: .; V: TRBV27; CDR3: ASSSASQGPSGYT
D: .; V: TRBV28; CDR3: ASSLIGGTGELF
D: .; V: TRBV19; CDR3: ASNYRTGANVLT
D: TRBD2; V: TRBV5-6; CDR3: AGSLATGLAGTTGELF
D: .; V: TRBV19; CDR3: ASSSRDTYEQY
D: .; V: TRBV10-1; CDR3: ASSEGQGANVLT
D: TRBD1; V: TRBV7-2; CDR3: ASGTPGGQGASQPQH
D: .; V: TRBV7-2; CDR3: ASSLLTGRPLL
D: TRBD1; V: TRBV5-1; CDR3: ASSSGQVNTGELF
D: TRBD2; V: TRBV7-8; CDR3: ASSLVGGRAQGSKF
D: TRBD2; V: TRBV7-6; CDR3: ASRPTSGAYEQY
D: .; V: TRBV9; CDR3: ASSLTPTAYYNSPLH
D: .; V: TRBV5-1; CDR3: ASSVDSGSGELF
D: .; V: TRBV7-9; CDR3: ASSLGGGERVRVQY
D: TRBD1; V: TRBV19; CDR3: ASSAPGQGDYGYT
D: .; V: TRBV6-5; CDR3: ATKILRDGNEKLF
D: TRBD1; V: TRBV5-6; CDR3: ASSWDRGWGGEAF
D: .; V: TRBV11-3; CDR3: ASSLVGPSGRTSLDEQF
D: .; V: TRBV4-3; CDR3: ASSQDWLVLASTDTQY
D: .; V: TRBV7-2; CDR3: ASSLIRGNTGELF
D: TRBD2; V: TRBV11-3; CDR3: ASSLDQLSGRAQF
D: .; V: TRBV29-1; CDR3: SVRVGEQF
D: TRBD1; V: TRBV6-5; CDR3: ASSSQTGGYEQY
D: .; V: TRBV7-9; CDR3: ASSLEGGSYGYT
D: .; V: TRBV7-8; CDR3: ASSLQGTNTEAF
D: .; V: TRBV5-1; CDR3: ASSLGHGGDPGELF
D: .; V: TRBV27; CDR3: ASSLERGNIQY